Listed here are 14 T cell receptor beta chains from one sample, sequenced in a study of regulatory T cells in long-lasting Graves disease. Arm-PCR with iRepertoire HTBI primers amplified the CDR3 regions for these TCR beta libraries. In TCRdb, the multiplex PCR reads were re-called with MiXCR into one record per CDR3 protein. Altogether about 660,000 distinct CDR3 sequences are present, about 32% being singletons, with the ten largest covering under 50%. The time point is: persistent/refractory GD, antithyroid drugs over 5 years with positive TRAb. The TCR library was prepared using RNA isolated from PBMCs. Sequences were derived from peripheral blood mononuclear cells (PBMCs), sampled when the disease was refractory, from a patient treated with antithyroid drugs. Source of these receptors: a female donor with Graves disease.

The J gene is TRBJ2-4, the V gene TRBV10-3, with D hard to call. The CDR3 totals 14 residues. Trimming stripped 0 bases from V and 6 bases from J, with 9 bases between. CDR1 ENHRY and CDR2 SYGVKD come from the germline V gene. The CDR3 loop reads CAISESSRGNIQYF. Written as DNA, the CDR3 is TGTGCCATCAGTGAGTCTAGCCGCGGAAACATTCAGTACTTC.

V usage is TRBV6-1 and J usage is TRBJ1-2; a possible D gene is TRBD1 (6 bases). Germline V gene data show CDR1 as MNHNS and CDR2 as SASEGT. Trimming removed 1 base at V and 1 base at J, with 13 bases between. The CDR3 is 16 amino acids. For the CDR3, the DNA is TGTGCCAGCAGTGAAGTGGCCGGGGGCCTTAACTATGGCTACACCTTC. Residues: CASSEVAGGLNYGYTF.

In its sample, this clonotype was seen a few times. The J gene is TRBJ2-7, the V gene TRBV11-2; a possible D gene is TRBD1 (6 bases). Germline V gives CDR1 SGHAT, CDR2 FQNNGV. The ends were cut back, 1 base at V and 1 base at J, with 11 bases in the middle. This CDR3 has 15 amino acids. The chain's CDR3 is CASSLGQVLSYEQYF. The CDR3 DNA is TGTGCCAGCAGCTTAGGACAGGTTTTATCCTACGAGCAGTACTTC.

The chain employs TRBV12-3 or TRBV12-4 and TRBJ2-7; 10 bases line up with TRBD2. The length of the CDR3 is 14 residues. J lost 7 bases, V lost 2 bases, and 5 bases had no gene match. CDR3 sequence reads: CASSLLAGDREQYF. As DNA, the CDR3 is TGTGCCAGCAGTTTACTAGCGGGAGACCGTGAGCAGTACTTC.

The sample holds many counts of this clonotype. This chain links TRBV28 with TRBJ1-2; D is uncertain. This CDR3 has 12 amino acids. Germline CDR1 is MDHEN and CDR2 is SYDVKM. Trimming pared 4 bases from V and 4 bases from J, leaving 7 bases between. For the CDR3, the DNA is TGTGCCAGCAGTTATACGGGCTATGGCTACACCTTC. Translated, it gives CASSYTGYGYTF.

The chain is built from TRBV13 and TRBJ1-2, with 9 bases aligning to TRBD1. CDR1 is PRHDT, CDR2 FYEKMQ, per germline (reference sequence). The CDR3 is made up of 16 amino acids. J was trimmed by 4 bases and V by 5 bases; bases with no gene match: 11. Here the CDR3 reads CASSLPGGQGRYGYTF. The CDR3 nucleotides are TGTGCCAGCAGCCTCCCCGGGGGACAGGGCCGCTATGGCTACACCTTC.

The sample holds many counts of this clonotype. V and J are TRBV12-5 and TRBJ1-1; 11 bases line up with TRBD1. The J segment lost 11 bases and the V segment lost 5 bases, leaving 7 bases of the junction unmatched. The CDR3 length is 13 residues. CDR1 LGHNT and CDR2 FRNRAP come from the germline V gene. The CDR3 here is CASGPGQGVMAFF. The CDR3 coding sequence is TGTGCTAGTGGTCCGGGACAGGGGGTAATGGCTTTCTTT.

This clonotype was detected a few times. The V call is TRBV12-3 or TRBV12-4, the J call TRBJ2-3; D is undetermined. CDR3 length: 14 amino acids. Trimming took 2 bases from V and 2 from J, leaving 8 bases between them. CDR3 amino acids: CASSLKQTTDTQYF. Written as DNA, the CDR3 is TGTGCCAGCAGTTTAAAACAGACCACAGATACGCAGTATTTT.

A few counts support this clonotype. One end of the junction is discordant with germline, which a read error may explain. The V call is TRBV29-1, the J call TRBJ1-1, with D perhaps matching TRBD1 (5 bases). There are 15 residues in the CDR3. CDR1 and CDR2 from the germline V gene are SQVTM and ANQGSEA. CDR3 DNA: TGCGGCGTCAACCCTCGGACCCCCAGGGACACTGAAGCTTTCTTT. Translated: CGVNPRTPRDTEAFF.

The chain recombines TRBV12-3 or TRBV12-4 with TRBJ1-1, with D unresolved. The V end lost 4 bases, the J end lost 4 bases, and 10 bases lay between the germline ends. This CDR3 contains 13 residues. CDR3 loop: CASSYVGPTEAFF. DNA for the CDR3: TGTGCCAGCAGTTATGTCGGCCCCACTGAAGCTTTCTTT.

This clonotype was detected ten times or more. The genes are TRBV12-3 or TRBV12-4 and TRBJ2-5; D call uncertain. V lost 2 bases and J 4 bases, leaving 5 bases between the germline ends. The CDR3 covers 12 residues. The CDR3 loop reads CASSLRVETQYF. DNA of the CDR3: TGTGCCAGCAGTTTAAGGGTAGAGACCCAGTACTTC.

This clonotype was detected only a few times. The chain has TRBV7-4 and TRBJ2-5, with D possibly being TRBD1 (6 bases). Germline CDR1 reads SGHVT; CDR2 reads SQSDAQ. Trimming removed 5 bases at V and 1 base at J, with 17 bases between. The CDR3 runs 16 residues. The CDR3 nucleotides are TGTGCCAGCAGCCCCACAGGGAATGGGGGCCAAGAGACCCAGTACTTC. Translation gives CASSPTGNGGQETQYF.

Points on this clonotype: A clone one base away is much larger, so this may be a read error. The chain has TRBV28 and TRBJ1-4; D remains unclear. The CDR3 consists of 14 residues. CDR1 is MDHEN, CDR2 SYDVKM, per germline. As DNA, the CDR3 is TGTGCCAGCACCTTACTCCCCACTAATGAAGAACTGTTTTTT. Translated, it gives CASTLLPTNEELFF.

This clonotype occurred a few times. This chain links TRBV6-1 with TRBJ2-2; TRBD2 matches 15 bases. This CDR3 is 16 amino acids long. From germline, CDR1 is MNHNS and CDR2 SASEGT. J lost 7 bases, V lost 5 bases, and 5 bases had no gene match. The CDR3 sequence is CASSRGLAGGVGELFF. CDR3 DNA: TGTGCCAGCAGTCGGGGACTAGCGGGAGGTGTCGGGGAGCTGTTTTTT.